Below are 29 T cell receptor beta chains sequenced from a single sample in a study of blood T cell repertoires in COVID-19. Clones were sequenced by immunoSEQ multiplex PCR, and TCRdb holds only the in-frame ones, with some missing. The table lists 110,000 to 150,000 clones, approximately 83% of them singletons. Specimen: PBMCs or T cells enriched from blood (not recorded which). The receptors come from a man in his fifties who had recovered from COVID-19.

V usage is TRBV6-2 or TRBV6-3 and J usage is TRBJ2-5, with 11 nucleotides matching TRBD2. The trim removed 5 bases at V and 2 bases at J, leaving 7 bases unmatched. CDR1 and CDR2 (germline): MNHEY, SVGEGT. This CDR3 spans 16 amino acids. CDR3 protein: CASSPGLAGPQETQYF. In nucleotides, the CDR3 is TGTGCCAGCAGTCCCGGACTAGCGGGCCCACAAGAGACCCAGTACTTC.

This clone was seen just once. V is TRBV18 and J is TRBJ1-6; tentative D call: TRBD1 (5 bases). Germline assignment: CDR1 KGHSH and CDR2 LQKENI. This CDR3 is 16 amino acids long. Trimming removed 1 base from V and 6 bases from J, with 13 bases in between. CDR3 sequence reads: CASSPQAAQGNSPLHF. The DNA for the CDR3 is TGTGCCAGCTCACCACAGGCGGCCCAGGGTAATTCACCCCTCCACTTT.

The chain links TRBV3-1 (or the pseudogene TRBV3-2) to TRBJ2-7; D is unclear. V was trimmed by 4 bases and J by 5 bases, leaving 9 bases between them. The CDR3 has 12 amino acids. The germline CDR1 and CDR2 sequences are LGHDT and YNNKEL (reference sequence). The CDR3 is CASSPRLHEQYF. The CDR3 region has the DNA TGTGCCAGCAGCCCGAGGCTCCACGAGCAGTACTTC.

The chain combines TRBV2 with TRBJ2-7; TRBD1 matches at 9 bases. The germline V gene has CDR1 SNHLY and CDR2 FYNNEI. The V and J ends lost 4 bases and 5 bases, in that order; junction bases with no gene match: 6. This CDR3 comprises 14 residues. The CDR3 DNA follows: TGTGCCAGCAGTGCTTTGACAGGGGGTGACGAGCAGTACTTC. Its translation is CASSALTGGDEQYF.

This clone appeared a single time. This chain joins TRBV9 and TRBJ1-6; 10 bases are shared with TRBD1. Looked up from germline, CDR1 is SGDLS and CDR2 is YYNGEE. This CDR3 region has 16 residues. The junction had 5 bases not matched to a gene; V was cut back by 0 bases and J by 8 bases. This chain's CDR3 is CASSVGDRGLDSPLHF. DNA of the CDR3: TGTGCCAGCAGCGTAGGGGACAGGGGACTGGATTCACCCCTCCACTTT.

The chain has TRBV6-1 and TRBJ1-6; TRBD1 aligns across 10 bases. The CDR3 runs 13 residues. Germline CDR1 MNHNS, CDR2 SASEGT. Trimming at V came to 8 bases and at J to 7 bases, leaving 2 bases not matched to a gene. The CDR3 here is CASWGQGNSPLHF. The CDR3 nucleotides are TGTGCCAGCTGGGGACAGGGGAATTCACCCCTCCACTTT.

In this sample, this clone turned up once. The chain couples TRBV7-6 to TRBJ1-6; 8 bases match TRBD1. The V gene end was trimmed by 5 bases and the J gene end by 7 bases; junction bases not matched to a gene: 7. Per germline, CDR1 SGHVS and CDR2 FNYEAQ. This CDR3 has 15 amino acids. Written as DNA, the CDR3 is TGTGCCAGCAGCGCCGGGACAGGCGGCAATTCACCCCTCCACTTT. Protein sequence: CASSAGTGGNSPLHF. Based on the CDR3 plus reference TRBV7-6 and TRBJ1-6, the full variable domain is GAGVSQSPRYKVTKRGQDVALRCDPISGHVSLYWYRQALGQGPEFLTYFNYEAQQDKSGLPNDRFSAERPEGSISTLTIQRTEQRDSAMYRCASSAGTGGNSPLHFGNGTRLTVT.

The genes are TRBV2 and TRBJ1-1; 7 bases are shared with TRBD1. The CDR3 is 16 residues long. Germline trimming cut 4 bases from V and 7 bases from J; bases unmatched to any gene: 15. CDR1 and CDR2 from the germline V gene are SNHLY and FYNNEI. CDR3 DNA sequence: TGTGCCAGCAGTGCTGAACAGGGGCGAAGGGCTAGTGAAGCTTTCTTT. Amino acid sequence: CASSAEQGRRASEAFF.

The chain recombines TRBV6-2 or TRBV6-3 with TRBJ1-4; D is unclear. The CDR3 covers 14 residues. V lost 2 bases and J 4 bases, leaving 8 bases between the germline ends. In germline, CDR1 is MNHEY, CDR2 SVGEGT. The CDR3 reads CASSYGGSNEKLFF. DNA of the CDR3: TGTGCCAGCAGTTACGGTGGCAGTAATGAAAAACTGTTTTTT.

Written as DNA, the CDR3 is TGTGCCTGGAGTGTAGGGACAGTCACCCAAGAGACCCAGTACTTC. Translation: CAWSVGTVTQETQYF. This chain links TRBV30 with TRBJ2-5, with 7 bases that match TRBD1. This CDR3 has 15 amino acids. Trimming at V came to 0 bases and at J to 1 base, leaving 5 bases not matched to a gene. Germline-derived CDR1 and CDR2 are GTSNPN and SVGIG (reference sequence).

This chain uses TRBV19 with TRBJ1-1, with no clear D. The CDR3 length is 13 residues. Germline loops: CDR1 LNHDA, CDR2 SQIVND (reference sequence). Trimming cost V 3 bases and J 1 base, with 6 bases left between them. The CDR3 DNA follows: TGTGCCAGTAGTATCTCCGGGAACACTGAAGCTTTCTTT. Residues: CASSISGNTEAFF.

This clone was recorded a few times. V is TRBV11-1 and J is TRBJ2-1, with D tentatively TRBD2 (7 bases). The V and J ends lost 1 base and 9 bases respectively, with 10 bases between them. Germline V lookup: CDR1 SGHAT, CDR2 FQDESV (reference sequence). The CDR3 has 13 residues. The CDR3 DNA reads as TGTGCCAGCAGCTTAGGCGGGGGCAGTGAGCAGTTCTTC. It codes for CASSLGGGSEQFF.

The chain recombines TRBV4-1 with TRBJ2-3; 13 bases fit TRBD2. From germline, CDR1 is MGHRA and CDR2 YSYEKL. V lost 2 bases to trimming and J lost 0 bases; unmatched junction nucleotides: 5. The CDR3 sequence is 18 residues long. CDR3: CASSQLGLAGISTDTQYF. The CDR3 coding sequence is TGCGCCAGCAGCCAACTGGGACTAGCGGGAATTAGCACAGATACGCAGTATTTT.

V gene TRBV5-4 combines with J gene TRBJ1-2, with TRBD1 as a possible D gene (6 bases). CDR3 length: 17 amino acids. Trimming took 5 bases from V and 3 from J, leaving 23 bases between them. Germline CDR1 reads SGHNT; CDR2 reads YYREEE (reference sequence). Here the CDR3 reads CASSWGGARVQDYGYTF. CDR3 bases: TGTGCCAGCAGTTGGGGGGGGGCGAGGGTTCAGGACTATGGCTACACCTTC. Using reference TRBV5-4 and TRBJ1-2 for the parts outside the CDR3, the full variable domain is ETGVTQSPTHLIKTRGQQVTLRCSSQSGHNTVSWYQQALGQGPQFIFQYYREEENGRGNFPPRFSGLQFPNYSSELNVNALELDDSALYLCASSWGGARVQDYGYTFGSGTRLTVV.

The chain links TRBV19 to TRBJ1-4; maybe TRBD1 (5 bases). CDR1 and CDR2 (germline): LNHDA, SQIVND (reference sequence). The CDR3 is 17 amino acids. Trimming shortened V by 3 bases and J by 7 bases, and 21 bases separated the two germline ends. CDR3 sequence (DNA): TGTGCCAGTAGTATCCGTCGGACATCGGGCGTCAGTGAAAAACTGTTTTTT. Its translation: CASSIRRTSGVSEKLFF.

This clone appeared a few times. V and J are TRBV5-4 and TRBJ1-1; D is uncertain. Trimming took 0 bases from V and 1 from J, leaving 7 bases between them. Germline CDR1 is SGHNT and CDR2 is YYREEE (reference sequence). CDR3 length: 14 amino acids. The DNA of the CDR3 is TGTGCCAGCAGCTTGGTGGCAGGGAACACTGAAGCTTTCTTT. It encodes CASSLVAGNTEAFF.

The chain is built from TRBV24-1 and TRBJ2-1, with D perhaps TRBD1 (6 bases). V was trimmed by 2 bases and J by 0 bases, leaving 13 bases between them. Per germline, CDR1 KGHDR and CDR2 SFDVKD. This CDR3 comprises 17 residues. The CDR3 DNA reads TGTGCCACCAGTGATTCAACGGGACATAACTCCTACAATGAGCAGTTCTTC. It encodes CATSDSTGHNSYNEQFF.

This clone was detected only a few times. The J gene is TRBJ1-5, the V gene TRBV7-8; a possible D gene is TRBD1 (6 bases). V lost 0 bases and J 4 bases, leaving 10 bases between the germline ends. The CDR3 contains 15 residues. The germline V gene encodes CDR1 SGHVS and CDR2 FQNEAQ. In nucleotides, the CDR3 is TGTGCCAGCAGCTTAGCGGAAACAGGGAATCAGCCCCAGCATTTT. Translated: CASSLAETGNQPQHF.

This clone was observed a few times. This chain joins TRBV19 and TRBJ1-6; 7 bases are shared with TRBD1. With V trimmed by 3 bases and J by 15 bases, 8 bases remained unmatched. The CDR3 has 13 amino acids. The germline CDR1 and CDR2 sequences are LNHDA and SQIVND (reference sequence). The CDR3 DNA sequence: TGTGCCAGTAGTATCCGAGACAGGGACGGCCTCCACTTT. This encodes CASSIRDRDGLHF.

This chain's CDR3 is CASSLVGGHGYTF. The CDR3 region has the DNA TGTGCCAGCAGCTTGGTAGGGGGTCATGGCTACACCTTC. The V call is TRBV5-4, the J call TRBJ1-2, with a weak D call TRBD1 (6 bases). With 0 bases removed from V and 6 bases from J, the gap between germline ends came to 9 bases. The CDR3 has 13 residues. Germline V gene data show CDR1 as SGHNT and CDR2 as YYREEE (reference sequence).

This clone showed up just once. The rearrangement joins TRBV7-9 to TRBJ2-1; TRBD2 aligns across 8 bases. Germline loops: CDR1 SEHNR, CDR2 FQNEAQ (reference sequence). With 4 bases clipped from V and 4 bases from J, the junction kept 3 bases outside the gene matches. This CDR3 region has 14 residues. CDR3 nucleotide sequence: TGTGCCAGCAGCTCCGCTAGCGGGTACAATGAGCAGTTCTTC. It specifies CASSSASGYNEQFF.

This chain uses TRBV7-9 with TRBJ2-7; TRBD1 aligns across 9 bases. The CDR3 sequence is 15 residues long. The V segment lost 5 bases and the J segment 6 bases; nucleotides outside the gene matches: 11. Germline V gives CDR1 SEHNR, CDR2 FQNEAQ (reference sequence). CDR3 region: CASSHLRGQGGEQYF. The CDR3 DNA sequence: TGTGCCAGCAGCCACCTCCGGGGACAGGGTGGCGAGCAGTACTTC.

CDR3 sequence: CASSYRAGLTDTQYF. The CDR3 DNA is TGTGCCAGCAGTTACAGGGCGGGGTTGACAGATACGCAGTATTTT. V usage is TRBV6-2 or TRBV6-3 and J usage is TRBJ2-3; possibly TRBD2 for D (6 bases). Looked up from germline, CDR1 is MNHEY and CDR2 is SVGEGT. The CDR3 sequence is 15 residues long. Trimming removed 2 bases at V and 3 bases at J, with 12 bases between.

This chain joins TRBV2 and TRBJ1-2, with 8 nucleotides matching TRBD1. Trimming cost V 6 bases and J 5 bases; bases outside gene matches: 5. CDR1 and CDR2 (germline): SNHLY, FYNNEI. The CDR3 extends over 13 amino acids. The CDR3 nucleotides are TGTGCCAGCAGCGGAGACAGGGGATATGGCTACACCTTC. Encoded protein: CASSGDRGYGYTF. Drawing the rest from reference TRBV2 and TRBJ1-2, the complete variable domain is EPEVTQTPSHQVTQMGQEVILRCVPISNHLYFYWYRQILGQKVEFLVSFYNNEISEKSEIFDDQFSVERPDGSNFTLKIRSTKLEDSAMYFCASSGDRGYGYTFGSGTRLTVV.

The chain uses TRBV6-5 and TRBJ2-2; D not certain. The V end lost 9 bases, the J end lost 6 bases, and 8 bases lay between the germline ends. Germline values: CDR1 MNHEY, CDR2 SVGAGI. This CDR3 comprises 11 residues. DNA of the CDR3: TGTGCCAGAACTCCGGCCGGGGAGCTGTTTTTT. It yields the protein CARTPAGELFF.

The J gene is TRBJ2-7, the V gene TRBV7-2, with TRBD2 identical over 13 bases. The CDR3 has 17 amino acids. Germline lookup yields CDR1 SGHTA and CDR2 FQGNSA. With 1 base clipped from V and 4 bases from J, the junction kept 7 bases outside the gene matches. In DNA form, the CDR3 reads TGTGCCAGCAGCTTAGTGGGGACTAGCGGGGCAGAATACGAGCAGTACTTC. Encoded protein: CASSLVGTSGAEYEQYF. Filled out from reference TRBV7-2 and TRBJ2-7, the complete variable domain reads GAGVSQSPSNKVTEKGKDVELRCDPISGHTALYWYRQSLGQGLEFLIYFQGNSAPDKSGLPSDRFSAERTGGSVSTLTIQRTQQEDSAVYLCASSLVGTSGAEYEQYFGPGTRLTVT.

The chain couples TRBV6-5 to TRBJ1-2; no definite D call. The CDR3 runs 15 residues. Per germline, CDR1 MNHEY and CDR2 SVGAGI. V lost 0 bases to trimming and J lost 3 bases, with 11 bases between them. This CDR3 reads CASSYSKSPDYGYTF. The CDR3 DNA is TGTGCCAGCAGTTACTCGAAATCCCCGGACTATGGCTACACCTTC.

This rearrangement joins TRBV15 to TRBJ2-1; 8 nucleotides line up with TRBD1. CDR1 and CDR2 (germline): LNHNV, YYDKDF (reference sequence). The V segment lost 6 bases and the J segment 7 bases; nucleotides outside the gene matches: 14. The CDR3 runs to 16 residues. The chain's CDR3 is CATREPRGLEGNEQFF. The CDR3 DNA sequence: TGTGCCACCAGAGAACCCAGGGGGCTGGAGGGGAATGAGCAGTTCTTC.

V usage is TRBV18 and J usage is TRBJ2-7; no clear D gene. Trimming removed 5 bases at V and 3 bases at J, with 11 bases between. This CDR3 has 13 amino acids. CDR1 is KGHSH and CDR2 is LQKENI in the germline V gene. The CDR3 loop is CASSTYNSYEQYF. CDR3 sequence (DNA): TGTGCCAGCTCAACCTATAACAGCTACGAGCAGTACTTC.